This T cell receptor (beta chain) was recovered during a study of Ad26.COV2.S vaccination and SARS-CoV-2 variants. Study at large: Into the muscle, Ad26.COV2.S was dosed once or twice, 56 days apart. General observations from the study: Vaccine recipients and placebo recipients showed similar non-spike TCR breadth. Reported findings describe substantial breadth in spike-specific CD8+ and CD4+ T cell responses following vaccination. Measurements of TCR breadth and depth may have given underestimates of the total T cell responses.

The method was immunoSEQ multiplex PCR; TCRdb's version includes in-frame clones alone and lacks a portion of them. The sample lists fewer than 900,000 clones, about 90% occurring once. The sample's treatment: some 20 received Ad26.COV2.S at low or high dose, single or two shots; about 5 received placebo; per-sample allocation not given. Sampling was performed 63 days after the first vaccine or placebo injection. Regarding this clone: The antigen is undetermined.

Trimming removed 0 bases from V and 2 bases from J, with 16 bases in between. CDR1 is SGHKS and CDR2 is YYEKEE in the germline V gene (reference sequence). This CDR3 region has 17 residues. The sample was peripheral blood, taken in a trial of Ad26.COV2.S vaccine versus placebo. This chain connects TRBV5-5 to TRBJ2-3, with TRBD1 as a possible D gene (6 bases). The TCR comes from a person between 18 and 59 years old who received the Ad26.COV2.S COVID-19 vaccine or a placebo. As DNA, the CDR3 is TGTGCCAGCAGCTTGGTTGCGGGCAGGGGTGTCACAGATACGCAGTATTTT. Translation: CASSLVAGRGVTDTQYF. The full variable domain, completed using reference TRBV5-5 and TRBJ2-3, is DAGVTQSPTHLIKTRGQQVTLRCSPISGHKSVSWYQQVLGQGPQFIFQYYEKEERGRGNFPDRFSARQFPNYSSELNVNALLLGDSALYLCASSLVAGRGVTDTQYFGPGTRLTVL.